The rows below give T cell receptor beta chains drawn from one sample of a study of Ad26.COV2.S vaccination and SARS-CoV-2 variants. Measured with immunoSEQ multiplex PCR; TCRdb has only the in-frame clones, and not every one. This table has roughly 420,000 clones, 85% to 90% appearing once. The input for sequencing was peripheral blood, taken in a trial of Ad26.COV2.S vaccine versus placebo. These receptors were obtained from a person between 18 and 65 years old who received the Ad26.COV2.S COVID-19 vaccine or a placebo. Each CDR3 is given with its conserved first and last residue. The order of the fields is V gene, J gene, CDR3 protein.

TRBV5-1	TRBJ2-7	CASSTQVGGGGYEQYF
TRBV5-1	TRBJ2-1	CASSLGQGFSYNEQFF
TRBV9	TRBJ2-5	CASSNGQGPLQTQYF
TRBV19	TRBJ1-1	CASSMSGEVPEAFF
TRBV7-2	TRBJ2-7	CASSLGPGQGPYEQYF
TRBV15	TRBJ2-2	CATSRDRVGRPQTGELFF
TRBV5-5	TRBJ2-1	CASSLGGGVNEQFF
TRBV10-1	TRBJ2-7	CASSRLSNLQRGFSYEQYF
TRBV6-4	TRBJ2-1	CASSQEVDSAYNEQFF
TRBV7-9	TRBJ2-3	CASSLLSTDTQYF
TRBV12-3/TRBV12-4	TRBJ2-5	CASSLSSGTQYF
TRBV6-6	TRBJ2-7	CASTLGSGGPGDEQYF
TRBV4-1	TRBJ2-7	CASSQILGRAYEQYF
TRBV24-1	TRBJ1-2	CATSDSPGYGYTF
TRBV13	TRBJ1-2	CASSLVQGAGYGYTF
TRBV18	TRBJ1-1	CASSPRIQGTGTEAFF
TRBV6-2/TRBV6-3	TRBJ2-7	CASSYPPGQGPYEQYF
TRBV5-1	TRBJ2-1	CASSRGVFTTYNEQFF
TRBV5-4	TRBJ2-7	CASSLGPSGVYEQYF
TRBV6-5	TRBJ2-1	CASRQAGDEQFF
TRBV11-2	TRBJ2-1	CASSLFVSTGLVPEQFF
TRBV6-6	TRBJ1-2	CAISPGQGGGYTF
TRBV7-9	TRBJ2-6	CASSPWVGTSGANVLTF
TRBV7-9	TRBJ1-4	CASSLPDRGSEKLFF
TRBV28	TRBJ1-5	CASSLTGRGPPQPQHF
TRBV30	TRBJ1-1	CAWSRQGGTEAFF